Below are 14 T cell receptor beta chains sequenced from a single sample in a study of T cells expressing NK-cell markers. TCRdb reanalyzed the 5' RACE reads and collapses them to one entry per CDR3 protein, without DNA. The table for this sample gives 150,000 to 160,000 distinct CDR3 sequences. Sequencing used blood T cells: a sorted CD56 or NKG2C T cell subset, CD4+ or CD8+ T cells, or bulk PBMC T cells (not recorded which). These receptors were collected from a woman between 45 and 60 years old in good health.

The V call is TRBV11-2, the J call TRBJ2-5; TCRdb's assignment of TRBD1 cannot be checked, as there is no DNA. The CDR3 has 14 amino acids. CDR1 and CDR2 from the germline V gene are SGHAT and FQNNGV. The CDR3 is CASSRPRTGETQYF.

The rearrangement joins TRBV5-1 to TRBJ2-1; without DNA, the TCRdb call of TRBD2 cannot be checked. The germline gives CDR1 SGHRS, CDR2 YFSETQ. CDR3 length equals 13 residues. The CDR3: CASRREDYNEQFF.

The CDR3 is CASSPRGTSGGYEQYF. The rearrangement uses TRBV18 and TRBJ2-7; lacking DNA, the TRBD2 call made by TCRdb goes unchecked. CDR1 KGHSH and CDR2 LQKENI come from the germline V gene. The CDR3 covers 16 residues.

The V gene is TRBV30, the J gene TRBJ2-3; checking the TCRdb D call of TRBD2 is not possible without DNA. Germline V gives CDR1 GTSNPN, CDR2 SVGIG (reference sequence). The CDR3 sequence is 15 residues long. This CDR3 is CAWSSGSTQADTQYF.

The rearrangement joins TRBV6-1 to TRBJ2-1. The CDR3 totals 12 residues. Germline V gene lookup returns CDR1 MNHNS and CDR2 SASEGT. The CDR3 loop is CASSDYPREQFF.

The V gene is TRBV19, the J gene TRBJ1-1; TCRdb's assignment of TRBD1 cannot be checked, as there is no DNA. The CDR3 sequence is 16 residues long. CDR1 and CDR2 from the germline V gene are LNHDA and SQIVND (reference sequence). CDR3 sequence: CASSIPLTGTNTEAFF.

The V and J genes are TRBV5-1 and TRBJ2-1; TCRdb's assignment of TRBD1 cannot be checked, as there is no DNA. CDR3 length: 14 amino acids. Germline assignment: CDR1 SGHRS and CDR2 YFSETQ. The CDR3 reads CASSLAGPPNEQFF.

The gene calls are TRBV7-3 and TRBJ2-3; checking the TCRdb D call of TRBD2 is not possible without DNA. Per germline, CDR1 SGHTA and CDR2 FQGTGA. The CDR3 consists of 15 residues. CDR3 region: CASSYGLASGDTQYF.

The chain links TRBV27 to TRBJ2-5; the D call of TRBD2 rests on TCRdb alone, since no DNA is present to check it. The CDR3 sequence is 19 residues long. The germline V gene has CDR1 MNHEY and CDR2 SMNVEV (reference sequence). CDR3 region: CASSLPWGLAGAGQETQYF.

This chain links TRBV29-1 with TRBJ2-7; TCRdb picks TRBD2, but there is no DNA to check that call. Germline V gives CDR1 SQVTM, CDR2 ANQGSEA. This CDR3 is 14 amino acids long. CDR3 region: CSVLGLAGGYEQYF.

The chain combines TRBV20-1 with TRBJ2-1; TCRdb returns TRBD2, unconfirmable since there is no DNA. This CDR3 contains 19 residues. In germline, CDR1 is DFQATT, CDR2 SNEGSKA (reference sequence). CDR3 sequence: CSARGLGLAGFSSYNEQFF.

This chain uses TRBV7-9 with TRBJ2-3; TCRdb outputs TRBD2, but without DNA this stays unchecked. In germline, CDR1 is SEHNR, CDR2 FQNEAQ (reference sequence). This CDR3 has 15 amino acids. CDR3 sequence reads: CASSRTSGSSDTQYF. Using reference TRBV7-9 and TRBJ2-3 for the parts outside the CDR3, the full variable domain is DTGVSQNPRHKITKRGQNVTFRCDPISEHNRLYWYRQTLGQGPEFLTYFQNEAQLEKSRLLSDRFSAERPKGSFSTLEIQRTEQGDSAMYLCASSRTSGSSDTQYFGPGTRLTVL.

The chain uses TRBV24-1 and TRBJ2-3; TCRdb lists TRBD1, though no DNA is available to test this call. The CDR3 is 16 residues long. Germline values: CDR1 KGHDR, CDR2 SFDVKD. CDR3 region: CATSDSGTGSTDTQYF.

The V gene is TRBV27, the J gene TRBJ2-7. The CDR3 runs 14 residues. Germline V gene lookup returns CDR1 MNHEY and CDR2 SMNVEV (reference sequence). The CDR3 protein is CASSLSWGPYEQYF.